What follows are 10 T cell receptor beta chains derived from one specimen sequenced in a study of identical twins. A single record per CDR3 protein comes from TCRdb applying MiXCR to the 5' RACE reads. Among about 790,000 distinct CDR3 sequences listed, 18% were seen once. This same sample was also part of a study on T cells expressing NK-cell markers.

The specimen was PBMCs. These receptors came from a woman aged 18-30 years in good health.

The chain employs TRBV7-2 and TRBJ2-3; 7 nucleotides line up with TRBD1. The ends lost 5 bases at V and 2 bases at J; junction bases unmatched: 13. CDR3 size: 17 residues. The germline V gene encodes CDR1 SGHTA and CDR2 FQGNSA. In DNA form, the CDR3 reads TGTGCCAGCAGCCCGATAGGGGGACAGACTACCACAGATACGCAGTATTTT. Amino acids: CASSPIGGQTTTDTQYF.

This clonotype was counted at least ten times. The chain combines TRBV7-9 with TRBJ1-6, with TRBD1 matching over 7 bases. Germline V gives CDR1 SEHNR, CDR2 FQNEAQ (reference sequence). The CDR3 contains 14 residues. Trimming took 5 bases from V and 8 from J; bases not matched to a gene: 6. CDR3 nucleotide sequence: TGTGCCAGCAGCCTATCGACAGGGTATTCACCCCTCCACTTT. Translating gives CASSLSTGYSPLHF.

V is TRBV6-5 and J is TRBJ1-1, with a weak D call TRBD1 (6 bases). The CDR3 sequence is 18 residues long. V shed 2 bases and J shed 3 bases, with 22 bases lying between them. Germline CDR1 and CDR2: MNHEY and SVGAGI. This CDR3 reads CASSYGGEGGRWDTEAFF. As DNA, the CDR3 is TGTGCCAGCAGTTACGGGGGAGAGGGGGGCAGATGGGACACTGAAGCTTTCTTT.

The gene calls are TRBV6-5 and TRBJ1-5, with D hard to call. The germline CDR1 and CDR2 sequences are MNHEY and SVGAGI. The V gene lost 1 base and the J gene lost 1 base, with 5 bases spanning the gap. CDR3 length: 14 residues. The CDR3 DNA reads TGTGCCAGCAGTTACTGGGAGAGCAATCAGCCCCAGCATTTT. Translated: CASSYWESNQPQHF.

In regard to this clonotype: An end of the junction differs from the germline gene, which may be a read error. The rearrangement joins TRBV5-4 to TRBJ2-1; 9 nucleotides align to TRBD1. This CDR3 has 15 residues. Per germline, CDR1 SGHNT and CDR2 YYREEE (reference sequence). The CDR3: CASSLKDRGSGEQFF. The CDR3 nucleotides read TGTGCCAGCAGCTTGAAGGACAGGGGATCGGGTGAGCAGTTCTTT.

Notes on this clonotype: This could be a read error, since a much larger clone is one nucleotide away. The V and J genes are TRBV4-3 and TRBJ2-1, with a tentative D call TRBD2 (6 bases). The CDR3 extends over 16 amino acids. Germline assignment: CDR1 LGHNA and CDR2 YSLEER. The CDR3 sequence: CPSSQDWGGRYNEQFF. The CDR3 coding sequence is TGCCCCAGCAGCCAAGATTGGGGAGGACGCTACAATGAGCAGTTCTTC.

The CDR3 DNA is TGCGCCAGCAGCCATAAGACCAAGTCGCCAGGGGACACCGGGGAGCTGTTTTTT. Amino acids: CASSHKTKSPGDTGELFF. The chain joins TRBV4-1 to TRBJ2-2; possibly TRBD1 for D (6 bases). Trimming removed 3 bases from V and 3 bases from J, with 20 bases in between. CDR3 length equals 18 residues. Germline-derived CDR1 and CDR2 are MGHRA and YSYEKL.

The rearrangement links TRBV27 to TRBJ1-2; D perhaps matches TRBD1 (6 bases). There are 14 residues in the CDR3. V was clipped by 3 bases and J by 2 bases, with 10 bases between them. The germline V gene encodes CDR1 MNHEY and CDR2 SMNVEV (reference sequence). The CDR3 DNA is TGTGCCAGCAGTTTCAGGGACATGAACTATGGCTACACCTTC. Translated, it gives CASSFRDMNYGYTF.

For the CDR3, the DNA is TGTGCCAGCAGCTCCACTCTACAGGGGATCACCTACGAGCAGTACTTC. It codes for CASSSTLQGITYEQYF. The V gene is TRBV5-6, the J gene TRBJ2-7, with 7 bases fitting TRBD1. The CDR3 consists of 16 residues. With 3 bases clipped from V and 2 bases from J, the junction kept 11 bases outside the gene matches. The germline V gene encodes CDR1 SGHDT and CDR2 YYEEEE.

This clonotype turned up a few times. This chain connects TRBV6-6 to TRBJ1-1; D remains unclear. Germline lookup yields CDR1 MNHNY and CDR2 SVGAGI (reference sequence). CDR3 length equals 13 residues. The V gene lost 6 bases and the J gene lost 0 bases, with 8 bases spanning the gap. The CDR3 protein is CASRSGVNTEAFF. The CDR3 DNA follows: TGTGCCAGCAGGTCAGGTGTGAACACTGAAGCTTTCTTT.